Shown below are 8 T cell receptor beta chains from a single sample sequenced in a study of cytomegalovirus exposure and HLA in healthy donors. The PCR ran on 60 Vbeta and 13 Jbeta primers. The table came from immunoSEQ multiplex PCR; TCRdb's copy has only in-frame clones and leaves some out. The sample carries about 130,000 clones, around three quarters recorded once. Sequenced material: PBMCs. The receptors here all came from a man between 40 and 49 years old in good health and CMV-seropositive.

V gene TRBV18 combines with J gene TRBJ2-7; D not certain. V was pared by 2 bases and J by 5 bases, with 7 bases between. Germline V CDR1 and CDR2: KGHSH, LQKENI. The CDR3 spans 12 residues. This chain's CDR3 is CASSPGRHEQYF. CDR3 DNA: TGTGCCAGCTCACCAGGGCGCCACGAGCAGTACTTC.

V gene TRBV19 combines with J gene TRBJ1-1, with 7 bases matching TRBD1. The CDR3 length is 13 residues. V lost 5 bases and J lost 4; bases outside the gene matches: 4. Germline values: CDR1 LNHDA, CDR2 SQIVND (reference sequence). The chain's CDR3 is CASSAQGSTEAFF. As DNA, the CDR3 is TGTGCCAGTAGTGCACAGGGGAGCACTGAAGCTTTCTTT.

The rearrangement links TRBV10-3 to TRBJ1-2; no clear D. The V and J ends lost 0 bases and 4 bases respectively, with 18 bases between them. This CDR3 contains 17 residues. The V gene's germline CDR1 is ENHRY and CDR2 SYGVKD. For the CDR3, the DNA is TGTGCCATCAGTGAGTCTTTAACAGCCCAGAGAAGCTATGGCTACACCTTC. Residues: CAISESLTAQRSYGYTF.

This chain connects TRBV5-1 to TRBJ2-7; 8 nucleotides agree with TRBD2. With 0 bases clipped from V and 2 bases from J, the junction kept 4 bases outside the gene matches. Germline loops: CDR1 SGHRS, CDR2 YFSETQ. This CDR3 is built from 15 residues. CDR3 sequence (DNA): TGCGCCAGCAGCTTGGGCGCGGGAGGCCCCTACGAGCAGTACTTC. Translation gives CASSLGAGGPYEQYF.

The rearrangement uses TRBV7-9 and TRBJ2-7, with D perhaps TRBD2 (5 bases). V was cut by 0 bases and J by 4 bases, with 7 bases left in between. This CDR3 is built from 13 residues. Germline assignment: CDR1 SEHNR and CDR2 FQNEAQ (reference sequence). The DNA of the CDR3 is TGTGCCAGCAGCTTAGCGCCGGGGTACGAGCAGTACTTC. Its protein is CASSLAPGYEQYF.

The chain employs TRBV28 and TRBJ1-2; TRBD1 aligns across 12 bases. Germline V gives CDR1 MDHEN, CDR2 SYDVKM. This CDR3 region has 16 residues. V shed 6 bases and J 4 bases; nucleotides not matched to a gene: 9. CDR3 DNA sequence: TGTGCCAGCAGCCCCAGACCGGGACAGGGGGCCTATGGCTACACCTTC. This sequence encodes CASSPRPGQGAYGYTF.

The chain links TRBV28 to TRBJ2-5; a weak D match, TRBD1 (6 bases). Germline CDR1 and CDR2: MDHEN and SYDVKM. V lost 2 bases to trimming and J lost 4 bases, with 14 bases between them. The CDR3 length is 15 residues. This CDR3 reads CASSLNPRGGETQYF. For the CDR3, the DNA is TGTGCCAGCAGTTTAAATCCAAGAGGGGGAGAGACCCAGTACTTC.

V usage is TRBV27 and J usage is TRBJ2-7; D is uncertain. V was clipped by 0 bases and J by 5 bases, with 11 bases between them. CDR3 length equals 14 residues. Germline assignment: CDR1 MNHEY and CDR2 SMNVEV (reference sequence). CDR3 in DNA: TGTGCCAGCAGTTTATCGATCCCCTTAGACGAGCAGTACTTC. Encoded protein: CASSLSIPLDEQYF.